The 30 T cell receptor beta chains presented below share a single source sample, sequenced in a study of identical twins. TCRdb reprocessed the 5' RACE reads with MiXCR, giving one entry per CDR3 protein. The sample records 1.5 million to 2 million distinct CDR3 sequences, about 32% being singletons. Sequencing was carried out using cord blood. The receptors shown here come from a newborn girl in good health.

The chain has TRBV5-1 and TRBJ1-6; 7 positions match TRBD1. J lost 9 bases, V lost 7 bases, and 13 bases had no gene match. The germline CDR1 and CDR2 sequences are SGHRS and YFSETQ. The CDR3 is 15 amino acids. The CDR3 protein is CASRRTGGDSSPLHF. The CDR3 coding sequence is TGCGCCAGCCGTCGGACAGGCGGGGATAGTTCACCCCTCCACTTT. Looking up the rest from reference TRBV5-1 and TRBJ1-6 gives the full variable domain: KAGVTQTPRYLIKTRGQQVTLSCSPISGHRSVSWYQQTPGQGLQFLFEYFSETQRNKGNFPGRFSGRQFSNSRSEMNVSTLELGDSALYLCASRRTGGDSSPLHFGNGTRLTVT.

The chain recombines TRBV20-1 with TRBJ2-2; D call uncertain. The CDR3 has 14 amino acids. Germline V gene lookup returns CDR1 DFQATT and CDR2 SNEGSKA (reference sequence). The V gene lost 1 base and the J gene lost 1 base, with 7 bases spanning the gap. Here the CDR3 reads CSARVRGNTGELFF. CDR3 sequence (DNA): TGCAGTGCTAGAGTGCGCGGGAACACCGGGGAGCTGTTTTTT.

The gene calls are TRBV5-1 and TRBJ2-1; possible D gene TRBD2, 5 bases. This CDR3 is 15 amino acids long. Trimming pared 4 bases from V and 0 bases from J, leaving 11 bases between. Germline V gene sequence: CDR1 SGHRS, CDR2 YFSETQ. The CDR3 nucleotides are TGCGCCAGCAGCGAGGGAAAAACCTCCTACAATGAGCAGTTCTTC. Translated: CASSEGKTSYNEQFF.

The gene calls are TRBV12-3 or TRBV12-4 and TRBJ1-1; 9 positions match TRBD1. The trim removed 2 bases at V and 1 base at J, leaving 2 bases unmatched. The CDR3 is made up of 15 amino acids. CDR3 nucleotides: TGTGCCAGCAGTTTAACAGGGGGCGGGAACACTGAAGCTTTCTTT. Amino acid sequence: CASSLTGGGNTEAFF.

V and J are TRBV28 and TRBJ2-3, with D perhaps matching TRBD1 (6 bases). This CDR3 has 13 amino acids. V lost 10 bases and J 4 bases, leaving 15 bases between the germline ends. The V gene's germline CDR1 is MDHEN and CDR2 SYDVKM. The CDR3 sequence: CAIKGESPDTQYF. The CDR3 DNA sequence: TGTGCCATCAAGGGGGAGTCCCCAGATACGCAGTATTTT.

The sample holds a few counts of this clonotype. V is TRBV2 and J is TRBJ2-7; 7 bases line up with TRBD2. The CDR3 extends over 18 amino acids. The ends lost 1 base at V and 1 base at J; junction bases unmatched: 13. The germline V gene encodes CDR1 SNHLY and CDR2 FYNNEI. CDR3 DNA sequence: TGTGCCAGCAGTGAAGGGGCGAGGCTAGCGGATTTTTCCTACGAGCAGTACTTC. It is translated as CASSEGARLADFSYEQYF.

This rearrangement joins TRBV4-2 to TRBJ2-7; 10 nucleotides agree with TRBD2. CDR1 LGHNA and CDR2 YNFKEQ come from the germline V gene. The ends lost 3 bases at V and 8 bases at J; junction bases unmatched: 10. The CDR3 totals 15 residues. This chain's CDR3 is CASSQAGTSGTQQYF. DNA of the CDR3: TGTGCCAGCAGCCAGGCCGGAACTAGCGGGACCCAGCAGTACTTC.

The table lists this clonotype with a count of one. This chain links TRBV20-1 with TRBJ2-7; D call uncertain. The V and J ends lost 0 bases and 6 bases respectively, with 9 bases between them. The germline gives CDR1 DFQATT, CDR2 SNEGSKA (reference sequence). CDR3 length equals 12 residues. This chain's CDR3 is CSARDLFLEQYF. DNA for the CDR3: TGCAGTGCTAGAGATCTTTTTCTCGAGCAGTACTTC.

V is TRBV30 and J is TRBJ2-3, with D possibly being TRBD1 (6 bases). V gave up 2 bases and J gave up 5 bases, with 8 bases separating them. The CDR3 is 12 amino acids. CDR1 and CDR2 (germline): GTSNPN, SVGIG (reference sequence). The CDR3 sequence is CAWSRGKDTQYF. In DNA form, the CDR3 reads TGTGCCTGGAGTAGGGGGAAAGATACGCAGTATTTT.

This clonotype came up a few times. The chain has TRBV5-1 and TRBJ2-1; D may be TRBD1 or TRBD2 (5 bases each). V was pared by 0 bases and J by 4 bases, with 14 bases between. The CDR3 is made up of 16 amino acids. The germline gives CDR1 SGHRS, CDR2 YFSETQ. CDR3: CASSLGGSAMYNEQFF. The CDR3 coding sequence is TGCGCCAGCAGCTTGGGGGGGTCCGCAATGTACAATGAGCAGTTCTTC.

This chain's CDR3 is CSARGTSWGLHEQYF. CDR3 bases: TGCAGTGCTAGGGGGACTAGTTGGGGGCTTCATGAGCAGTACTTC. The V and J genes are TRBV20-1 and TRBJ2-7; TRBD2 agrees at 8 bases. V shed 3 bases and J 7 bases; nucleotides not matched to a gene: 14. The CDR3 spans 15 residues. Germline CDR1 DFQATT, CDR2 SNEGSKA (reference sequence).

The V gene is TRBV5-6, the J gene TRBJ1-2; the D is unclear. The CDR3 has 13 amino acids. V lost 0 bases and J lost 8, with 11 bases in between. Germline values: CDR1 SGHDT, CDR2 YYEEEE. The CDR3 nucleotides are TGTGCCAGCAGCTTGGTACAGAACCACGGCTACACCTTC. This translates into CASSLVQNHGYTF.

The rearrangement uses TRBV18 and TRBJ2-1, with D uncertain. Germline loops: CDR1 KGHSH, CDR2 LQKENI. This CDR3 spans 12 amino acids. Trimming took 4 bases from V and 7 from J, leaving 8 bases between them. This chain's CDR3 is CASSHISNEQFF. CDR3 nucleotide sequence: TGTGCCAGCTCACACATTTCGAATGAGCAGTTCTTC.

The V and J genes are TRBV12-3 or TRBV12-4 and TRBJ2-4; D call uncertain. V dropped 6 bases and J dropped 2 bases, with 17 bases sitting between them. This CDR3 has 16 residues. In DNA, the CDR3 is TGTGCCAGCAGCCCTTGGCAGGATCGGACCAAAAACATTCAGTACTTC. This sequence encodes CASSPWQDRTKNIQYF.

Notes on this clonotype: Germline is not matched at one junction end, which may reflect a read error. The V gene is TRBV4-1, the J gene TRBJ2-3, with D maybe TRBD2 (6 bases). CDR3 length: 15 residues. The germline CDR1 and CDR2 sequences are MGHRA and YSYEKL. The CDR3 DNA is TGCGCCAGCAGCCAAGTGAGGACTACCACAGATCCGCAGTATTTT. Its translation is CASSQVRTTTDPQYF.

V is TRBV15 and J is TRBJ2-1, with 11 bases lining up with TRBD2. The tail of the sequence fits TRBJ2-7 better, so the J call may be wrong. CDR3 size: 16 residues. CDR1 is LNHNV, CDR2 YYDKDF, per germline (reference sequence). The CDR3 spells CATSRDGTSGRLEQYF. The CDR3 DNA sequence: TGTGCCACCAGCAGGGATGGGACTAGCGGCCGGCTCGAGCAGTACTTC.

Only a few counts were recorded for this clonotype. The chain combines TRBV20-1 with TRBJ2-3; the match to TRBD2 covers 10 bases. The length of the CDR3 is 14 residues. Germline V gene sequence: CDR1 DFQATT, CDR2 SNEGSKA (reference sequence). Unmatched junction bases numbered 8, after V lost 7 bases and J lost 4 bases. Written as DNA, the CDR3 is TGCAGTGGGAAGAGCGGGAGGGTTGCAGATACGCAGTATTTT. This encodes CSGKSGRVADTQYF.

J is TRBJ2-5 and V is TRBV4-1; D call uncertain. The CDR3 is 14 amino acids. V lost 1 base, J lost 5 bases, and 11 bases lay in between. Per the germline V gene, CDR1 is MGHRA and CDR2 is YSYEKL. CDR3: CASSQAGVPETQYF. CDR3 nucleotides: TGCGCCAGCAGCCAAGCCGGAGTTCCGGAGACCCAGTACTTC.

This clonotype has more than one count but fewer than ten. The chain recombines TRBV5-1 with TRBJ1-1, with no clear D. The CDR3 runs to 13 residues. The germline V and J ends were trimmed by 1 base and 4 bases, with 8 bases remaining between them. Germline V gives CDR1 SGHRS, CDR2 YFSETQ. CDR3 nucleotides: TGCGCCAGCAGCTTGTGGGCAGTCACTGAAGCTTTCTTT. It is translated as CASSLWAVTEAFF.

The rearrangement uses TRBV20-1 and TRBJ2-3; D gene uncertain. CDR1 is DFQATT and CDR2 is SNEGSKA in the germline V gene (reference sequence). V was pared by 6 bases and J by 0 bases, with 10 bases between. The CDR3 contains 13 residues. CDR3 in amino acids: CSATVWSTDTQYF. In DNA, the CDR3 is TGCAGTGCAACCGTCTGGAGCACAGATACGCAGTATTTT.

The V gene is TRBV20-1, the J gene TRBJ2-7; 7 bases fit TRBD1. The J call may not be correct, given that the DNA end is closer to TRBJ2-1. The V gene's germline CDR1 is DFQATT and CDR2 SNEGSKA (reference sequence). This CDR3 contains 14 residues. The CDR3 protein is CSGGTQGHSYEQFF. In DNA form, the CDR3 reads TGCAGTGGTGGTACACAGGGGCACTCCTACGAGCAGTTCTTC.

A single count supports this clonotype. V and J are TRBV3-1 and TRBJ2-4; TRBD2 aligns across 12 bases. The junction had 17 bases not matched to a gene; V was cut back by 4 bases and J by 13 bases. Per the germline V gene, CDR1 is LGHDT and CDR2 is YNNKEL (reference sequence). The CDR3 is 17 amino acids. CDR3 in amino acids: CASSLPRTSGIDNEQYF. The CDR3 DNA reads as TGTGCCAGCAGCCTCCCAAGGACTAGCGGGATAGACAATGAGCAGTACTTC.

The chain recombines TRBV18 with TRBJ2-3; unclear D gene. CDR3 length equals 16 residues. With 3 bases removed from V and 0 bases from J, the gap between germline ends came to 13 bases. The germline gives CDR1 KGHSH, CDR2 LQKENI. CDR3 coding DNA: TGTGCCAGCTCACCCCGACGGACGACTAGCACAGATACGCAGTATTTT. As protein: CASSPRRTTSTDTQYF.

This clonotype came up a few times. The chain joins TRBV28 to TRBJ2-4, with 7 bases fitting TRBD1. CDR3 size: 17 residues. J lost 5 bases, V lost 3 bases, and 13 bases had no gene match. Germline-derived CDR1 and CDR2 are MDHEN and SYDVKM. The CDR3 protein is CASSFPRQGSTENIQYF. DNA of the CDR3: TGTGCCAGCAGTTTTCCTAGACAGGGTAGTACGGAAAACATTCAGTACTTC.

The chain uses TRBV7-2 and TRBJ2-3, with TRBD2 matching over 7 bases. The CDR3 consists of 14 residues. V lost 0 bases and J lost 5; bases outside the gene matches: 2. Per the germline V gene, CDR1 is SGHTA and CDR2 is FQGNSA. CDR3 sequence (DNA): TGTGCCAGCAGCTTAGCCCGGGGGGTAGATACGCAGTATTTT. Amino acid sequence: CASSLARGVDTQYF.

The chain uses TRBV7-9 and TRBJ1-1; TRBD1 aligns across 8 bases. Germline assignment: CDR1 SEHNR and CDR2 FQNEAQ (reference sequence). This CDR3 is built from 16 residues. V trimming: 4 bases; J trimming: 1 base; junction bases outside the gene matches: 8. The CDR3 spells CASSSGQGNWNTEAFF. CDR3 sequence (DNA): TGTGCCAGCAGCTCCGGACAGGGTAATTGGAACACTGAAGCTTTCTTT. The whole variable domain, filled in from reference TRBV7-9 and TRBJ1-1, reads DTGVSQNPRHKITKRGQNVTFRCDPISEHNRLYWYRQTLGQGPEFLTYFQNEAQLEKSRLLSDRFSAERPKGSFSTLEIQRTEQGDSAMYLCASSSGQGNWNTEAFFGQGTRLTVV.

This clonotype was seen a handful of times. The rearrangement uses TRBV2 and TRBJ2-7, with unresolved D. CDR3 size: 17 residues. Trimming pared 5 bases from V and 7 bases from J, leaving 27 bases between. CDR1 and CDR2 from the germline V gene are SNHLY and FYNNEI. CDR3 residues: CASSSLPPGFSYNEQYF. The CDR3 DNA is TGTGCCAGCAGTTCACTCCCTCCCGGATTCTCCTACAATGAGCAGTACTTC.

V gene TRBV7-2 combines with J gene TRBJ2-2; D not certain. The CDR3 sequence is 13 residues long. Trimming shortened V by 5 bases and J by 7 bases, and 11 bases separated the two germline ends. Germline lookup yields CDR1 SGHTA and CDR2 FQGNSA. CDR3 loop: CASSRLPGGELFF. As DNA, the CDR3 is TGTGCCAGCAGCCGTCTGCCCGGCGGGGAGCTGTTTTTT.

This clonotype was picked up a small number of times. V is TRBV20-1 and J is TRBJ2-7; 9 nucleotides agree with TRBD2. The germline V gene encodes CDR1 DFQATT and CDR2 SNEGSKA (reference sequence). This CDR3 is built from 17 residues. J lost 1 base, V lost 0 bases, and 10 bases had no gene match. DNA for the CDR3: TGCAGTGCTAGAGATTGGGGGACTAGCCTAACTTCCTACGAGCAGTACTTC. Amino acids: CSARDWGTSLTSYEQYF.

This chain uses TRBV28 with TRBJ1-5; TRBD1 might be the D (6 bases). Germline CDR1 and CDR2: MDHEN and SYDVKM. Trimming took off 5 bases at V and 9 bases at J, with 14 bases between the two ends. The CDR3 spans 13 residues. CDR3 residues: CASSTPTGGPQHF. CDR3 sequence (DNA): TGTGCCAGCAGTACTCCGACAGGAGGGCCCCAGCATTTT.